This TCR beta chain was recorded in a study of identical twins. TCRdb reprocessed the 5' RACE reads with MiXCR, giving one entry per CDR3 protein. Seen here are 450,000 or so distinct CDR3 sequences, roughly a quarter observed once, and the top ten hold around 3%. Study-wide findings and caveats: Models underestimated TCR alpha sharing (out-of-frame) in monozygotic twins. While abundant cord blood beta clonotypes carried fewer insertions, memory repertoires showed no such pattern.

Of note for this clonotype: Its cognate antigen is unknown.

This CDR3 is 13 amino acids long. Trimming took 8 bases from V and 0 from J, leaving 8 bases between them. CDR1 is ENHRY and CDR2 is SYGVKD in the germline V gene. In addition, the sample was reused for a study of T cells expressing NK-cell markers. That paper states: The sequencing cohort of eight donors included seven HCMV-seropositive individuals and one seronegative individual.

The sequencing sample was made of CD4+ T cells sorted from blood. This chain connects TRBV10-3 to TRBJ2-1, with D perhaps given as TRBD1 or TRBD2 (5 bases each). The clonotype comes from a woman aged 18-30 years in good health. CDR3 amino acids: CAIGTDSYNEQFF. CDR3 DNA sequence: TGTGCCATCGGGACCGACTCCTACAATGAGCAGTTCTTC.